The 28 T cell receptor beta chains below all came from one sample that was sequenced in a study of shared clonotypes between healthy human individuals. Naive CD8 cells comprised CD45RO-negative, CCR7-positively selected cells, excluding terminally differentiated effector memory CD45RA+ cells. Some clones are missing from TCRdb's copy, which holds only in-frame ones; the method was immunoSEQ multiplex PCR. The table shows about 2 million clones, with around 96% occurring only once. Sequences were obtained from naive CD8+ T cells sorted from blood. The receptor source for this set is a young man in good health.

This chain links TRBV7-6 with TRBJ2-7, with TRBD2 as a possible D gene (5 bases). Germline V CDR1 and CDR2: SGHVS, FNYEAQ. This CDR3 has 14 residues. Trimming pared 3 bases from V and 3 bases from J, leaving 12 bases between. Here the CDR3 DNA reads TGTGCCAGCAGCTTGGACTTGCTTGACTACGAGCAGTACTTC. Translated: CASSLDLLDYEQYF.

Concerning this clone: Other DNA sequences within the sample encode an identical CDR3. V usage is TRBV7-9 and J usage is TRBJ2-7, with 9 bases aligning to TRBD1. The CDR3 extends over 15 amino acids. V trimming: 4 bases; J trimming: 0 bases; junction bases outside the gene matches: 4. CDR1 is SEHNR, CDR2 FQNEAQ, per germline (reference sequence). CDR3 amino acids: CASSSGQGSSYEQYF. CDR3 in DNA: TGTGCCAGCAGCTCGGGACAGGGCAGCTCCTACGAGCAGTACTTC.

To note about this clone: Other DNA sequences of this sample code for an identical CDR3. J is TRBJ2-7 and V is TRBV9; unclear D gene. Germline V gives CDR1 SGDLS, CDR2 YYNGEE. This CDR3 comprises 13 residues. V was clipped by 0 bases and J by 1 base, with 5 bases between them. The CDR3 coding sequence is TGTGCCAGCAGCGTAGCTTCGTCCTACGAGCAGTACTTC. Protein: CASSVASSYEQYF.

The chain employs TRBV7-8 and TRBJ2-7; weak D call: TRBD2 (6 bases). CDR1 and CDR2 (germline): SGHVS, FQNEAQ. CDR3 size: 16 residues. The germline V and J ends were trimmed by 0 bases and 1 base, with 13 bases remaining between them. As DNA, the CDR3 is TGTGCCAGCAGCTTAGCGGGAGGAGAGGTTTCCTACGAGCAGTACTTC. Protein: CASSLAGGEVSYEQYF.

V is TRBV4-1 and J is TRBJ2-7; D is perhaps TRBD1 (6 bases). CDR1 and CDR2 from the germline V gene are MGHRA and YSYEKL. V was clipped by 6 bases and J by 1 base, with 10 bases between them. The CDR3 has 13 amino acids. The CDR3 loop is CASSETGSYEQYF. CDR3 coding DNA: TGCGCCAGCAGTGAAACAGGGTCCTACGAGCAGTACTTC.

In the case of this clone: Within the sample, other DNA sequences also encode this same CDR3. The chain couples TRBV27 to TRBJ2-1; tentatively, D is TRBD1 (5 bases). The V gene's germline CDR1 is MNHEY and CDR2 SMNVEV (reference sequence). V dropped 6 bases and J dropped 6 bases, with 6 bases sitting between them. This CDR3 is built from 11 residues. The CDR3 loop is CASSQGNEQFF. CDR3 sequence (DNA): TGTGCCAGCAGCCAGGGCAATGAGCAGTTCTTC.

This clone was observed a single time. The chain has TRBV30 and TRBJ2-5; 7 bases match TRBD2. The trim removed 3 bases at V and 7 bases at J, leaving 8 bases unmatched. CDR3 length: 13 amino acids. The V gene's germline CDR1 is GTSNPN and CDR2 SVGIG (reference sequence). CDR3 nucleotide sequence: TGTGCCTGGAGCGGCGGGGGTCTCGGGACCCAGTACTTC. This gives the protein CAWSGGGLGTQYF.

V and J are TRBV27 and TRBJ2-7; 7 nucleotides agree with TRBD1. This CDR3 spans 16 amino acids. V gave up 5 bases and J gave up 4 bases; unmatched junction bases: 14. Per germline, CDR1 MNHEY and CDR2 SMNVEV (reference sequence). The CDR3 DNA reads TGTGCCAGCAGTCCCTCAACAGGGGTGACCTCGTACGAGCAGTACTTC. This translates into CASSPSTGVTSYEQYF.

This chain connects TRBV5-1 to TRBJ2-5; TRBD2 agrees at 13 bases. In germline, CDR1 is SGHRS, CDR2 YFSETQ. With 3 bases clipped from V and 3 bases from J, the junction kept 5 bases outside the gene matches. The CDR3 is 16 residues long. The CDR3 nucleotides read TGCGCCAGCAGCTCCGGACTAGCGGGAGATAAAGAGACCCAGTACTTC. This gives the protein CASSSGLAGDKETQYF.

The chain combines TRBV6-5 with TRBJ2-2; TRBD2 agrees at 11 bases. This CDR3 contains 15 residues. Per germline, CDR1 MNHEY and CDR2 SVGAGI. J was trimmed by 6 bases and V by 5 bases; bases with no gene match: 5. The CDR3 sequence is CASSPTSGVAGELFF. CDR3 DNA sequence: TGTGCCAGCAGTCCGACTAGCGGGGTGGCCGGGGAGCTGTTTTTT.

The chain joins TRBV25-1 to TRBJ1-5; tentative D call: TRBD1 (5 bases). V was shortened by 3 bases and J by 5 bases, with 8 bases between the two germline ends. CDR3 length equals 13 residues. From germline, CDR1 is MGHDK and CDR2 SYGVNS. CDR3 residues: CASSEGDYQPQHF. The CDR3 DNA sequence: TGTGCCAGCAGTGAGGGGGATTATCAGCCCCAGCATTTT.

This clone occurred once. The chain combines TRBV10-3 with TRBJ2-1; 9 nucleotides align to TRBD2. CDR1 is ENHRY, CDR2 SYGVKD, per germline. The J segment lost 8 bases and the V segment lost 5 bases, leaving 4 bases of the junction unmatched. The CDR3 is 13 amino acids. The CDR3 DNA sequence: TGTGCCATCAGTTCTAGCGGGGTGGATGAGCAGTTCTTC. Encoded protein: CAISSSGVDEQFF.

V gene TRBV14 combines with J gene TRBJ2-3; the D is unclear. The CDR3 contains 13 residues. Germline-derived CDR1 and CDR2 are SGHDN and FVKESK. V lost 3 bases and J lost 2, with 6 bases in between. CDR3 residues: CASSQPLTDTQYF. The CDR3 DNA is TGTGCCAGCAGCCAGCCCCTCACAGATACGCAGTATTTT.

The gene calls are TRBV5-4 and TRBJ1-2, with a tentative D call TRBD1 (6 bases). The CDR3 is made up of 13 amino acids. The ends were cut back, 0 bases at V and 8 bases at J, with 11 bases in the middle. The germline CDR1 and CDR2 sequences are SGHNT and YYREEE (reference sequence). DNA for the CDR3: TGTGCCAGCAGCTTGGCCCAGGGACAAGGCTACACCTTC. This codes for CASSLAQGQGYTF.

Regarding this clone: This specimen includes other DNA sequences encoding the same CDR3. The V and J genes are TRBV7-2 and TRBJ2-1; 7 bases are shared with TRBD2. Trimming removed 1 base from V and 2 bases from J; junction bases left unmatched: 2. The CDR3 runs 15 residues. Germline V CDR1 and CDR2: SGHTA, FQGNSA. CDR3 loop: CASSLDAGAYNEQFF. The CDR3 DNA is TGTGCCAGCAGCTTAGATGCGGGAGCCTACAATGAGCAGTTCTTC.

The chain has TRBV7-9 and TRBJ2-2, with D hard to call. Trimming took 3 bases from V and 0 from J, leaving 11 bases between them. Germline loops: CDR1 SEHNR, CDR2 FQNEAQ (reference sequence). This CDR3 has 16 amino acids. The CDR3 region has the DNA TGTGCCAGCAGCTTCACAGACGGAACGAACACCGGGGAGCTGTTTTTT. This gives the protein CASSFTDGTNTGELFF.

The chain couples TRBV6-1 to TRBJ2-7, with D possibly matching TRBD1 (6 bases). The CDR3 is made up of 15 amino acids. In germline, CDR1 is MNHNS, CDR2 SASEGT. The V end was cut by 4 bases, the J end by 3 bases, with 16 bases between. This chain's CDR3 is CASSGFLQGDYEQYF. The CDR3 nucleotides are TGTGCCAGCAGTGGATTTTTACAGGGAGACTACGAGCAGTACTTC.

This chain uses TRBV7-9 with TRBJ2-7; 9 bases fit TRBD1. This CDR3 spans 14 amino acids. Looked up from germline, CDR1 is SEHNR and CDR2 is FQNEAQ (reference sequence). V lost 4 bases, J lost 6 bases, and 7 bases stayed unmatched. The CDR3 here is CASSSRQGVAEQYF. CDR3 nucleotide sequence: TGTGCCAGCAGCTCCAGACAGGGGGTAGCCGAGCAGTACTTC.

The genes are TRBV5-1 and TRBJ2-7; 11 nucleotides match TRBD2. Losses at the gene ends were 0 bases for V and 3 bases for J; bases not matched to a gene: 5. In germline, CDR1 is SGHRS, CDR2 YFSETQ. The CDR3 extends over 16 amino acids. The CDR3 region is CASSLAAGTSGYEQYF. CDR3 DNA: TGCGCCAGCAGCTTGGCCGCCGGGACTAGCGGCTACGAGCAGTACTTC.

J is TRBJ1-3 and V is TRBV12-5; the D gene is possibly TRBD1 (5 bases). Trimming pared 1 base from V and 3 bases from J, leaving 10 bases between. Per the germline V gene, CDR1 is LGHNT and CDR2 is FRNRAP. The CDR3 covers 15 residues. The CDR3 loop reads CASGLAGVFGNTIYF. As DNA, the CDR3 is TGTGCTAGTGGTTTGGCGGGGGTATTTGGAAACACCATATATTTT.

The V call is TRBV6-5, the J call TRBJ2-5; TRBD1 matches 7 bases. The J segment lost 5 bases and the V segment lost 6 bases, leaving 9 bases of the junction unmatched. Germline V gene sequence: CDR1 MNHEY, CDR2 SVGAGI. This CDR3 comprises 14 residues. The CDR3 DNA reads as TGTGCCAGCAGCCCATTACAGGGGATGGAGACCCAGTACTTC. Translating gives CASSPLQGMETQYF.

This chain links TRBV5-6 with TRBJ1-2; D might be TRBD1 (6 bases). V lost 2 bases to trimming and J lost 4 bases, with 9 bases between them. The CDR3 is 13 residues long. Germline CDR1 reads SGHDT; CDR2 reads YYEEEE. The CDR3 is CASSLDRFYGYTF. CDR3 coding DNA: TGTGCCAGCAGCTTAGACAGGTTCTATGGCTACACCTTC.

V gene TRBV7-9 combines with J gene TRBJ1-5, with TRBD1 as a possible D gene (6 bases). Trimming removed 1 base from V and 1 base from J, with 8 bases in between. The CDR3 runs 15 residues. Germline V gives CDR1 SEHNR, CDR2 FQNEAQ (reference sequence). CDR3 coding DNA: TGTGCCAGCAGCTTAGACAGGGAGAGCAATCAGCCCCAGCATTTT. This translates into CASSLDRESNQPQHF.

The CDR3 protein is CASSVGWQGAIDEQYF. The CDR3, as DNA: TGTGCCAGCAGCGTAGGTTGGCAGGGGGCGATCGACGAGCAGTACTTC. The chain joins TRBV9 to TRBJ2-7; 8 nucleotides align to TRBD1. The germline V gene encodes CDR1 SGDLS and CDR2 YYNGEE. J gave up 5 bases and V 0 bases, and 10 bases lay outside the gene matches. There are 16 residues in the CDR3.

The chain employs TRBV7-9 and TRBJ2-1, with D possibly TRBD2 on 5 matching bases. Germline V gene data show CDR1 as SEHNR and CDR2 as FQNEAQ (reference sequence). The V gene lost 5 bases and the J gene lost 0 bases, with 17 bases spanning the gap. This CDR3 is built from 17 residues. CDR3 nucleotide sequence: TGTGCCAGCAGCGCCGCCAGCGAGCGGAGCTCCTACAATGAGCAGTTCTTC. Its protein product is CASSAASERSSYNEQFF.

This clone was counted between two and nine times. This sequence joins TRBV7-2 and TRBJ2-7, with D perhaps TRBD1 (5 bases). The germline CDR1 and CDR2 sequences are SGHTA and FQGNSA. The CDR3 runs 13 residues. The V and J ends lost 3 bases and 0 bases respectively, with 6 bases between them. In DNA, the CDR3 is TGTGCCAGCAGCTTCAGGGTCTCCTACGAGCAGTACTTC. This translates into CASSFRVSYEQYF.

The table lists this clone with a count of one. The V and J genes are TRBV10-2 and TRBJ2-1, with TRBD2 as a possible D gene (5 bases). Germline V gene lookup returns CDR1 WSHSY and CDR2 SAAADI. This CDR3 region has 13 residues. Trimming took 5 bases from V and 9 from J, leaving 14 bases between them. The CDR3 loop reads CASSMALAGEQFF. DNA of the CDR3: TGCGCCAGCAGTATGGCCCTAGCTGGTGAGCAGTTCTTC.

The rearrangement links TRBV2 to TRBJ2-7; 8 bases align to TRBD2. J was trimmed by 6 bases and V by 8 bases; bases with no gene match: 6. The CDR3 sequence is 12 residues long. Germline V gene lookup returns CDR1 SNHLY and CDR2 FYNNEI. The CDR3 protein is CASRTRGGEQYF. The CDR3 DNA follows: TGTGCCAGCCGGACCCGGGGGGGCGAGCAGTACTTC.